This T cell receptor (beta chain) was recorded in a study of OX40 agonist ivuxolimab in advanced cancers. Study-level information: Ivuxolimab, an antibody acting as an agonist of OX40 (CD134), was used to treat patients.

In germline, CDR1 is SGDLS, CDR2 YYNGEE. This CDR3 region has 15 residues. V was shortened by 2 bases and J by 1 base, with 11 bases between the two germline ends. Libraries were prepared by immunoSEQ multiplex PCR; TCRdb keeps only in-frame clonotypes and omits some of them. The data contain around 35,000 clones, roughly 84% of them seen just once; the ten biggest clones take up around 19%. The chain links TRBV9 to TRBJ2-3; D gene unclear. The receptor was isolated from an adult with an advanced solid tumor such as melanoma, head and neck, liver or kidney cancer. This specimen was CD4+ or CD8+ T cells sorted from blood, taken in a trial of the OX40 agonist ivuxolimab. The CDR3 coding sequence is TGTGCCAGCAGCGTGGGTCTTGATGGCACAGATACGCAGTATTTT. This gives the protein CASSVGLDGTDTQYF.